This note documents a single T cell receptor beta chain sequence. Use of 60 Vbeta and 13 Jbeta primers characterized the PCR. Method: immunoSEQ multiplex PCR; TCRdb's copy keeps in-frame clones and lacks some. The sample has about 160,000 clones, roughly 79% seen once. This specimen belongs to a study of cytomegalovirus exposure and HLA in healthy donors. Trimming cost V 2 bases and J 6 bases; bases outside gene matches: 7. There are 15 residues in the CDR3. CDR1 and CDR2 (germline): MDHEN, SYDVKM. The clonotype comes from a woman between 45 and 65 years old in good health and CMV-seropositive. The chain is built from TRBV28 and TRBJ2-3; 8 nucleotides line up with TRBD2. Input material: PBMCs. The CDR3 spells CASSLPSGGTDTQYF. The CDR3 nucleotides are TGTGCCAGCAGTTTACCCAGCGGGGGTACCGATACGCAGTATTTT.